This entry describes one T cell receptor beta chain. Antigen unknown. A universal primer binding site was introduced by template switching. The final cDNA contained unique molecular identifiers. From the 5' RACE reads, TCRdb called clonotypes with MiXCR, one entry per CDR3 protein. The sample includes 300,000 to 400,000 distinct CDR3 sequences, more than 9% seen only once; the top ten take roughly 7%. This entry comes from a study of identical twins. Study results and caveats: Partial confounding of zero-insertion analyses by invariant MAIT and iNKT cells was possible. Modelling underestimated the level of out-of-frame TCR alpha sharing observed in monozygotic twins. Clonotypes of the beta chain that were abundant in cord blood carried fewer insertions (memory repertoires showed none).

There are 18 residues in the CDR3. The V end lost 4 bases, the J end lost 1 base, and 21 bases lay between the germline ends. The sample also formed part of further work on yellow fever vaccine responses in identical twins.

J is TRBJ2-4 and V is TRBV5-3; the D gene is possibly TRBD1 (5 bases). TRBV5-3 is labeled an ORF, and its function is uncertain. The sequencing sample was made of CD8+ T cells sorted from blood. The TCR sequence derives from a young woman in good health. The CDR3 DNA reads TGTGCCAGAAGCCCCCAGGTTGGCAGGGCGAAGGCCAAAAACATTCAGTACTTC. This sequence encodes CARSPQVGRAKAKNIQYF.